These T cell receptor beta chains were read from a single sample in a study of blood T cell repertoires in COVID-19. The repertoire was sequenced with immunoSEQ multiplex PCR; TCRdb's copy has only in-frame clones and lacks some. This table has about 140,000 clones, almost 80% appearing once. Sequencing was done on a sample of peripheral blood. The receptor set was obtained from a man in his fifties or sixties with active or convalescent COVID-19. CDR3s include the opening cysteine and the closing phenylalanine or tryptophan. The D gene is left open where the match is weak. Clone size, where shown, is once, few, many, or a class for clones that have expanded.

v_call,d_call,clone_size,j_call,cdr3_nt,cdr3_aa
TRBV15,.,once,TRBJ1-2,TGTGCCACCAGCAGAGAAACAGGGCAAGACTATGGCTACACCTTC,CATSRETGQDYGYTF
TRBV10-3,.,.,TRBJ1-1,TGTGCCATCAGTGAGTGGGGGCTTACTCAGGACACTGAAGCTTTCTTT,CAISEWGLTQDTEAFF
TRBV14,TRBD2,.,TRBJ2-3,TGTGCCAGCAGCTCGTTACTAGCGGGGGTCACAGATACGCAGTATTTT,CASSSLLAGVTDTQYF
TRBV7-8,.,few,TRBJ1-1,TGTGCCAGCAGCTCCGCGACGGGGTACACTGAAGCTTTCTTT,CASSSATGYTEAFF
TRBV9,.,.,TRBJ2-2,TGTGCCAGCAGCGTAGAGGGTGGGGCAGTCGGGGAGCTGTTTTTT,CASSVEGGAVGELFF
TRBV15,.,.,TRBJ2-3,TGTGCCACCAGCAGAGAGGACGCGGGCGGCACAGATACGCAGTATTTT,CATSREDAGGTDTQYF
TRBV7-6,TRBD1,many,TRBJ1-5,TGTGCCAGCAGCCCTAACAGGGGCGAAAGCAATCAGCCCCAGCATTTT,CASSPNRGESNQPQHF
TRBV5-1,.,.,TRBJ1-5,TGCGCCAGCAGCTTGGGTAGCAGCCCCAATCAGCCCCAGCATTTT,CASSLGSSPNQPQHF
TRBV6-5,.,.,TRBJ2-7,TGTGCCAGCAGGGCCGGGACAAAAAGCTACGAGCAGTACTTC,CASRAGTKSYEQYF
TRBV7-9,.,.,TRBJ2-3,TGTGCCAGCAGCTTTAGTGTCATCTGGCAGTATTTT,CASSFSVIWQYF
TRBV2,.,.,TRBJ1-2,TGTGCCAGCAGGCTTGGGGGGACCTATGGCTACACCTTC,CASRLGGTYGYTF
TRBV3-1/TRBV3-2,.,.,TRBJ1-2,TGTGCCAGCAGCCCCACGGGAGTACATGGCTACACCTTC,CASSPTGVHGYTF
TRBV12-3/TRBV12-4,.,.,TRBJ2-2,TGTGCCAGCAGTTTGGTAGGAGCCGGGGAGCTGTTTTTT,CASSLVGAGELFF
TRBV25-1,.,.,TRBJ2-5,TGTGCCAGCAGTCAAATAACAGGGGAGGAACAAGAGACCCAGTACTTC,CASSQITGEEQETQYF
TRBV19,TRBD2,.,TRBJ2-1,TGTGCCAGTAATCCTGGACTAGCGGGAGGAGGTGAGCAGTTCTTC,CASNPGLAGGGEQFF
TRBV30,.,.,TRBJ2-2,TGTGCCTGGATTAGTAGGAGGGACACCGGGGAGCTGTTTTTT,CAWISRRDTGELFF
TRBV6-6,.,.,TRBJ2-7,TGTGCCAGCAGTCAACAGGTATCCGAGCAGTACTTC,CASSQQVSEQYF
TRBV7-9,.,.,TRBJ2-7,TGTGCCAGCAGCTTAGGGGGGCGGAGCTACGAGCAGTACTTC,CASSLGGRSYEQYF
TRBV28,.,once,TRBJ2-7,TGTGCCAGCAGTGATAACGGGAACTCCTACGAGCAGTACTTC,CASSDNGNSYEQYF
TRBV25-1,TRBD1,.,TRBJ1-2,TGTGCCAGCAGTGAAACAGGGGGCGGCTATGGCTACACCTTC,CASSETGGGYGYTF
TRBV7-3,TRBD2,.,TRBJ2-1,TGTGCCAGCAGCTTAATTCGACTAGCGGGAGGAAACCACAATGAGCAGTTCTTC,CASSLIRLAGGNHNEQFF
TRBV18,.,.,TRBJ2-5,TGTGCCAGCTCACCACGTGCAGGCCGTGGGGAGACCCAGTACTTC,CASSPRAGRGETQYF
TRBV19,.,.,TRBJ2-2,TGTGCCGGACAGACGGGGAACACCGGGGAGCTGTTTTTT,CAGQTGNTGELFF
TRBV19,.,.,TRBJ2-3,TGTGCCAGTAGTATAAGCACTAGCACAGATACGCAGTATTTT,CASSISTSTDTQYF
TRBV6-1,TRBD2,once,TRBJ2-7,TGTGCCAGCAGTGATAGGACTAGCTTTGCTCAGCAGTACTTC,CASSDRTSFAQQYF
TRBV10-3,TRBD2,.,TRBJ2-5,TGTGCCATCAGGGCGGGGGGAGCCTCTCAAGAGACCCAGTACTTC,CAIRAGGASQETQYF
TRBV19,.,.,TRBJ1-4,TGTGCCAGTAGTATAACTCTTGTTCGTACTAATGAAAAACTGTTTTTT,CASSITLVRTNEKLFF
TRBV12-5,.,large,TRBJ1-2,TGTGCTAGTGGTTTGGGGAACGGGGTAGGTGGCTACACCTTC,CASGLGNGVGGYTF
TRBV7-2,.,.,TRBJ1-1,TGTGCCAGCACCCCATTCGGGTACACTGAAGCTTTCTTT,CASTPFGYTEAFF
TRBV29-1,TRBD2,.,TRBJ2-1,TGCAGCGTTGAAATTAGCGGGAGTTCGGATGAGCAGTTCTTC,CSVEISGSSDEQFF
TRBV27,TRBD1,few,TRBJ2-7,TGTGCCAGCAGTTTGTCAGGGACAGGGCACGAGCAGTACTTC,CASSLSGTGHEQYF
TRBV28,TRBD1,.,TRBJ1-3,TGTGCCAGCAGTTTGGACAGGGGAGGAAACACCATATATTTT,CASSLDRGGNTIYF
TRBV18,.,.,TRBJ1-4,TGTGCCAGCTCACAAGCGGGCGACAATGAAAAACTGTTTTTT,CASSQAGDNEKLFF
TRBV6-1,.,.,TRBJ1-6,TGTGCCAGCAGTGAAGGTCAGGGTTTGGTCCCTCGTTCACCCCTCCACTTT,CASSEGQGLVPRSPLHF
TRBV28,TRBD2,.,TRBJ2-1,TGTGCCAGCAGTTATATGGGACTAGCGGGAGCCCGCTCCTACAATGAGCAGTTCTTC,CASSYMGLAGARSYNEQFF
TRBV28,TRBD2,.,TRBJ2-1,TGTGCCAGCAGAACCAGCGGGGGAGTTCAGTTCTTC,CASRTSGGVQFF
TRBV7-2,.,.,TRBJ2-1,TGTGCCAGCAGCTTAGTATCCCAGGCAACACCCAATGAGCAGTTCTTC,CASSLVSQATPNEQFF
TRBV3-1/TRBV3-2,TRBD2,.,TRBJ2-1,TGTGCCAGCACCGATAGCGGGAGAACCTACAATGAGCAGTTCTTC,CASTDSGRTYNEQFF
TRBV7-8,.,.,TRBJ2-3,TGTGCCAGCAGTCTAAGCTCCAACACAGATACGCAGTATTTT,CASSLSSNTDTQYF
TRBV2,.,once,TRBJ2-6,TGTGCCAGCAGTGAGAGGGCAGGGGCCAACGTCCTGACTTTC,CASSERAGANVLTF
TRBV9,TRBD2,.,TRBJ2-1,TGTGCCAGCAGCTTCTTAGCGGGGACCTACAATGAGCAGTTCTTC,CASSFLAGTYNEQFF
TRBV3-1/TRBV3-2,TRBD2,.,TRBJ2-1,TGTGCCAGCAGCCGGATGGGGGAGGGCCGAGGGTTCTTC,CASSRMGEGRGFF
TRBV5-6,TRBD1,.,TRBJ2-7,TGTGCCAGCAGCTTGCGGACAGGTTTAAACGAGCAGTACTTC,CASSLRTGLNEQYF